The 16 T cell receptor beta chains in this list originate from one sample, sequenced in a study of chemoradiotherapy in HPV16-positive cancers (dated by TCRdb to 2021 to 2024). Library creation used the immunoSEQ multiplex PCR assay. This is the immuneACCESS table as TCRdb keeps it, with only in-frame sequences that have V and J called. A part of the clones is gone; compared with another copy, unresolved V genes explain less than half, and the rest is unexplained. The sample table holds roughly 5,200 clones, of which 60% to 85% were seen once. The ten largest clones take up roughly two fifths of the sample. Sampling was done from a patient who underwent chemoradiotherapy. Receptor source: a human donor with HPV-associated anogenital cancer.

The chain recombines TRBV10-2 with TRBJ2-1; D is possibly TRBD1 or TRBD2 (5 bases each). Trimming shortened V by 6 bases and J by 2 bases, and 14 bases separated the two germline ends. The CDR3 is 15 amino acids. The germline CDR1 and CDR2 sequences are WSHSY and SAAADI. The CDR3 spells CASRTRDHPYNEQFF. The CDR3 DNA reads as TGCGCCAGCAGGACCCGGGACCACCCCTACAATGAGCAGTTCTTC.

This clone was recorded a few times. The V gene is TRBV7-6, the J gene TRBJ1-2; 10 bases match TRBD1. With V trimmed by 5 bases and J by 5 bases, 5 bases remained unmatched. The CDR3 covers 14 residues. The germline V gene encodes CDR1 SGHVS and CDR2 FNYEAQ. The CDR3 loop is CASSTGQGIYGYTF. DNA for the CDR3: TGTGCCAGCAGCACGGGACAGGGGATTTATGGCTACACCTTC.

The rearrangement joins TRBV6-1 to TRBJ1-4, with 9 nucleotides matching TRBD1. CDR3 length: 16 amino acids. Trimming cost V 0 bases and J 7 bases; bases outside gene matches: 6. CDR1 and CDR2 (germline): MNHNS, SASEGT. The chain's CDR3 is CASSEAGTGSREKLFF. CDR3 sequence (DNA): TGTGCCAGCAGTGAAGCGGGGACAGGGAGTCGTGAAAAACTGTTTTTT.

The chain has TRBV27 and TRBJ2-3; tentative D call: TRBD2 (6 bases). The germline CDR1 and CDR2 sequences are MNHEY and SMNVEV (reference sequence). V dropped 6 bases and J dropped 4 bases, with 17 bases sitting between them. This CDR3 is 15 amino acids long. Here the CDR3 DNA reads TGTGCCAGCAGCCGTCTACGTGGGACTGCAGATACGCAGTATTTT. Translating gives CASSRLRGTADTQYF.

The CDR3 sequence is CASSVAPQGLHEQFF. The CDR3, as DNA: TGTGCCAGCAGCGTAGCCCCACAGGGACTCCATGAGCAGTTCTTC. The V call is TRBV9, the J call TRBJ2-1; tentatively, D is TRBD1 or TRBD2 (6 bases each). CDR1 and CDR2 (germline): SGDLS, YYNGEE. CDR3 length: 15 residues. V lost 0 bases, J lost 8 bases, and 15 bases lay in between.

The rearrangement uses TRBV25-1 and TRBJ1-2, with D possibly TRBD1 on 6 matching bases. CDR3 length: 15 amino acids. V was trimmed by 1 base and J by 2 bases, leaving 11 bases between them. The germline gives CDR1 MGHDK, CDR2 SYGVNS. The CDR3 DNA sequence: TGTGCCAGCAGTGAATTGGAGACAGGAAACTATGGCTACACCTTC. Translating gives CASSELETGNYGYTF.

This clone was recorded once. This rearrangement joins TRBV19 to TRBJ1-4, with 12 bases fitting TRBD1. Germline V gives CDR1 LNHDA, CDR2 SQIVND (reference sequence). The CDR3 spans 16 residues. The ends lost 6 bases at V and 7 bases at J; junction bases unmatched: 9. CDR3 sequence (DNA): TGTGCCAGTAGCACCGGGACAGGGGGCGCGGGTGAAAAACTGTTTTTT. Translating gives CASSTGTGGAGEKLFF.

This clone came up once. CDR3 loop: CASSQTLGGNYGYTF. The DNA of the CDR3 is TGTGCCAGCAGCCAGACCCTCGGTGGAAACTATGGCTACACCTTC. This sequence joins TRBV6-9 and TRBJ1-2; D unresolved. Germline CDR1 MNHGY, CDR2 SVAAGI. The CDR3 covers 15 residues. Trimming cost V 6 bases and J 2 bases, with 16 bases left between them.

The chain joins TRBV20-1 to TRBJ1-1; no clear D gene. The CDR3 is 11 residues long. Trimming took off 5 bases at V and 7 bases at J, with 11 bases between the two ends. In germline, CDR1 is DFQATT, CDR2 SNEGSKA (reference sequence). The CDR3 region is CSAGDSVEAFF. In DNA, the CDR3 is TGCAGTGCTGGCGATTCTGTTGAAGCTTTCTTT.

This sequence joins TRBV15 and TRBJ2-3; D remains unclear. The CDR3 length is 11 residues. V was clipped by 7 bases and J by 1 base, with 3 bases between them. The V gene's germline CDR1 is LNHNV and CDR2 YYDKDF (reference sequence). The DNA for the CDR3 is TGTGCCACCAAGGGCACAGATACGCAGTATTTT. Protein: CATKGTDTQYF.

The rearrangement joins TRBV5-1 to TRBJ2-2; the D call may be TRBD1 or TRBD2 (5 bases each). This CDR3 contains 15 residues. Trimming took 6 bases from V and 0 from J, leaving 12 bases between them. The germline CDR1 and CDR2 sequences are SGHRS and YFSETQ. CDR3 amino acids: CASKRDGTNTGELFF. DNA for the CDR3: TGCGCCAGCAAGAGGGACGGGACGAACACCGGGGAGCTGTTTTTT.

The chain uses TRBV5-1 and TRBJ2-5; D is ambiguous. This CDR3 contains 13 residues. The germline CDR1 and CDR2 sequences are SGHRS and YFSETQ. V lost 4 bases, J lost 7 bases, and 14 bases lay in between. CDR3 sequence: CASSGPDPLTQYF. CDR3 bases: TGCGCCAGCAGCGGGCCAGACCCCTTGACCCAGTACTTC.

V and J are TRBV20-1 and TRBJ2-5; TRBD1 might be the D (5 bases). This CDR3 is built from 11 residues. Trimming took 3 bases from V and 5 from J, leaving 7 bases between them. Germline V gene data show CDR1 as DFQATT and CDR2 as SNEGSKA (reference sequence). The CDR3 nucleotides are TGCAGTGCTAGTAAGGGGGAGACCCAGTACTTC. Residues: CSASKGETQYF.

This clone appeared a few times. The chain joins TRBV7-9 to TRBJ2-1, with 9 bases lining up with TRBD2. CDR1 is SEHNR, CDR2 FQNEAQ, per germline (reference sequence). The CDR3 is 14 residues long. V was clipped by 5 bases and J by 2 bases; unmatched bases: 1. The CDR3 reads CASSPSGTYNEQFF. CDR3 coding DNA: TGTGCCAGCAGCCCTAGCGGGACCTACAATGAGCAGTTCTTC.

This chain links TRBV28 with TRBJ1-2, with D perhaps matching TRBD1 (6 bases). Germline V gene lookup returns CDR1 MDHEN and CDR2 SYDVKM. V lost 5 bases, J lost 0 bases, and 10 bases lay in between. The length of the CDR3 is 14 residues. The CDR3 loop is CASSVGQPNYGYTF. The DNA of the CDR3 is TGTGCCAGCAGTGTCGGACAGCCTAACTATGGCTACACCTTC.

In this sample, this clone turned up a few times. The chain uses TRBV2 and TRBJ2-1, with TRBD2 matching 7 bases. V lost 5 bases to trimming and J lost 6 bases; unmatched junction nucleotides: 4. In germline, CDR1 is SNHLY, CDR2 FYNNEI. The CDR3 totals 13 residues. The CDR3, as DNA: TGTGCCAGCAGTCGGGACTACACCAATGAGCAGTTCTTC. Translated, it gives CASSRDYTNEQFF.